A selection of T cell receptor beta chains follows, all from one sample in a study of pediatric ulcerative colitis. Generated by immunoSEQ multiplex PCR, the TCRdb table keeps only in-frame clones and is missing some. Of tens of thousands of clones in the sample, approximately 87% were seen once. Sequenced material: blood. All receptors come from a boy between 10 and 17 years old with severe ulcerative colitis. Both conserved end residues are trimmed from each CDR3.

TRBJ2-3 | TRBV7-6 | ASSRRDGGGTDTQY
TRBJ2-5 | TRBV5-6 | ASSDQETQY
TRBJ2-1 | TRBV19 | ASRRSRAGDNEQF
TRBJ1-1 | TRBV5-1 | ASSLTRRGTNTEAF
TRBJ2-2 | TRBV9 | ASGKGRNTGELF
TRBJ2-1 | TRBV27 | ASSPNRDTYHLEQF
TRBJ2-1 | TRBV5-1 | ASSLAGLAEANEQF
TRBJ2-1 | TRBV2 | ASSSVLAGYDEQF
TRBJ2-1 | TRBV7-2 | ASSYSGRDNEQF
TRBJ2-7 | TRBV5-6 | ASSSGTGLNEQY
TRBJ2-1 | TRBV10-2 | ASSDSPFLDEQF
TRBJ2-5 | TRBV7-2 | ASSPESVTPGETQY
TRBJ1-1 | TRBV7-9 | ASSQMNTEAF
TRBJ1-1 | TRBV9 | ASSVEGAGNTEAF
TRBJ2-2 | TRBV12-5 | ASGGGTRDTGELF
TRBJ2-1 | TRBV30 | AWKDFGYYNEQF
TRBJ2-7 | TRBV7-9 | ASSSSPPASTHDYEQY
TRBJ1-3 | TRBV18 | ASSQAEGNTIY
TRBJ2-7 | TRBV2 | ASTNPFGQGSYEQY
TRBJ1-1 | TRBV6-1 | ASSEAGSRTEAF
TRBJ2-4 | TRBV14 | ASSQGGILAKNIQY
TRBJ1-1 | TRBV7-9 | ASSYTNTEAF
TRBJ2-5 | TRBV6-5 | ASSYAGTPGTQY
TRBJ2-5 | TRBV13 | ASSQRLTEFGETQY
TRBJ2-7 | TRBV27 | ASRSYDSYEQY
TRBJ1-2 | TRBV5-1 | ASSDGNYGYT
TRBJ1-2 | TRBV7-9 | ATSRDSPNYGYT
TRBJ1-4 | TRBV30 | AWSPGSTNEKLF
TRBJ1-4 | TRBV4-1 | ASSQDDLQGPNEKLF
TRBJ1-5 | TRBV4-2 | ASSFQRDTINQPQH
TRBJ1-2 | TRBV6-1 | ASSVSGQGYGYT
TRBJ1-2 | TRBV27 | ASSPRSENYGYT
TRBJ2-2 | TRBV18 | ASSPTSLDGELF
TRBJ1-2 | TRBV6-6 | ASSYDRQKNGYT
TRBJ2-1 | TRBV19 | ASSIITGGNNNEQF
TRBJ1-2 | TRBV30 | AWSVQPSSGYT
TRBJ2-5 | TRBV11-2 | ASSLAGGGETQY
TRBJ2-7 | TRBV27 | ASSLWGQGASEQY
TRBJ1-3 | TRBV6-5 | ASSYNSGNTIY
TRBJ1-2 | TRBV28 | ASSPSLTLDGYT
TRBJ1-2 | TRBV7-9 | ASSFYGQGWHGYT
TRBJ2-1 | TRBV5-1 | ASRAGLAGEDEQF
TRBJ2-2 | TRBV5-6 | ASSADRGLGGELF
TRBJ2-1 | TRBV27 | ASSLTNTRQF
TRBJ2-7 | TRBV13 | ATSPGRVSYEQY
TRBJ1-1 | TRBV2 | ASSWGSEAF
TRBJ1-2 | TRBV29-1 | SVDRGSYGYT
TRBJ2-1 | TRBV9 | ASSVAHEQF
TRBJ2-1 | TRBV2 | ASSESRVSSYNEQF
TRBJ1-2 | TRBV4-1 | ASSPGRNYGYT
TRBJ2-3 | TRBV5-1 | ASRQGLSTDTQY
TRBJ2-7 | TRBV15 | ATSRGLSDEQY
TRBJ2-3 | TRBV6-1 | ASSELAGGDTQY
TRBJ2-7 | TRBV9 | ASSIKAEGGEQY
TRBJ2-5 | TRBV9 | ASSESGRTGGETQY
TRBJ2-5 | TRBV2 | ASKTSGSQETQY
TRBJ2-7 | TRBV6-6 | ASSYGASGYEQY